What follows are 12 T cell receptor beta chains derived from one specimen sequenced in a study of T cell responses to AZD1222 COVID-19 vaccine. TCRdb's copy holds only in-frame clones and misses some; the assay was immunoSEQ multiplex PCR. The sample carries about 98,000 clones, approximately 90% recorded once. Source: peripheral blood, taken on day 0 of AZD1222 vaccination. The receptor set was obtained from an adult in good health.

V gene TRBV11-2 combines with J gene TRBJ1-1, with D perhaps matching TRBD1 (6 bases). CDR1 SGHAT and CDR2 FQNNGV come from the germline V gene. The germline V and J ends were trimmed by 4 bases and 3 bases, with 15 bases remaining between them. This CDR3 has 15 amino acids. Written as DNA, the CDR3 is TGTGCCAGCAGCTCCCCCCGGGGGCCCCACACTGAAGCTTTCTTT. Translated: CASSSPRGPHTEAFF.

The chain has TRBV9 and TRBJ2-7; the D gene could be TRBD1 or TRBD2 (5 bases each). The CDR3 loop spans 14 amino acids. Trimming left V 0 bases short and J 3 bases short, with 10 bases between. Germline values: CDR1 SGDLS, CDR2 YYNGEE. In nucleotides, the CDR3 is TGTGCCAGCAGCGTAGGAGGGACGCTCTACGAGCAGTACTTC. Its protein is CASSVGGTLYEQYF.

The chain joins TRBV7-9 to TRBJ1-4; D perhaps matches TRBD1 (6 bases). Germline V gene data show CDR1 as SEHNR and CDR2 as FQNEAQ (reference sequence). This CDR3 is 15 amino acids long. V was shortened by 1 base and J by 8 bases, with 14 bases between the two germline ends. The CDR3 DNA is TGTGCCAGCAGCTTAGATCGGCAGGGGAGGGAAAAACTGTTTTTT. It yields the protein CASSLDRQGREKLFF.

The rearrangement links TRBV28 to TRBJ2-5, with 10 bases that match TRBD2. This CDR3 has 14 amino acids. The ends lost 5 bases at V and 4 bases at J; junction bases unmatched: 4. Germline V gene lookup returns CDR1 MDHEN and CDR2 SYDVKM. CDR3 sequence: CASSQGLAPETQYF. CDR3 DNA: TGTGCCAGCAGTCAGGGACTAGCGCCAGAGACCCAGTACTTC.

This chain uses TRBV9 with TRBJ1-4; D might be TRBD1 (5 bases). CDR1 is SGDLS, CDR2 YYNGEE, per germline. This CDR3 contains 15 residues. V was trimmed by 4 bases and J by 8 bases, leaving 18 bases between them. CDR3 bases: TGTGCCAGCAGCTCCGAACGGACAATCAACGAAAAACTGTTTTTT. This sequence encodes CASSSERTINEKLFF.

The chain employs TRBV9 and TRBJ1-5; possible D gene TRBD1, 5 bases. The CDR3 has 15 residues. The germline V and J ends were trimmed by 0 bases and 2 bases, with 9 bases remaining between them. Germline lookup yields CDR1 SGDLS and CDR2 YYNGEE. The DNA for the CDR3 is TGTGCCAGCAGCGTAGCCCCGGGGGGCAATCAGCCCCAGCATTTT. Its translation: CASSVAPGGNQPQHF.

The rearrangement uses TRBV6-2 or TRBV6-3 and TRBJ1-5; D remains unclear. V gave up 5 bases and J gave up 9 bases, with 14 bases separating them. CDR3 length equals 13 residues. Germline values: CDR1 MNHEY, CDR2 SVGEGT. The DNA of the CDR3 is TGTGCCAGCAGTGAGAACCCCTGGGGGCCCCAGCATTTT. It is translated as CASSENPWGPQHF.

V is TRBV19 and J is TRBJ2-5; TRBD2 agrees at 10 bases. The V segment lost 3 bases and the J segment 4 bases; nucleotides outside the gene matches: 8. CDR3 length equals 16 residues. Germline V CDR1 and CDR2: LNHDA, SQIVND (reference sequence). The CDR3 sequence: CASSIIAGGRGETQYF. The DNA for the CDR3 is TGTGCCAGTAGTATCATAGCGGGGGGCCGGGGAGAGACCCAGTACTTC.

V gene TRBV5-1 combines with J gene TRBJ2-5; D is uncertain. In germline, CDR1 is SGHRS, CDR2 YFSETQ. V was shortened by 4 bases and J by 1 base, with 8 bases between the two germline ends. This CDR3 comprises 13 residues. CDR3 DNA: TGCGCCAGCAGCGATTGGGCCCAAGAGACCCAGTACTTC. The encoded protein is CASSDWAQETQYF.

The chain links TRBV6-4 to TRBJ2-7; the D is unclear. This CDR3 is built from 12 residues. V lost 5 bases and J 2 bases, leaving 7 bases between the germline ends. The germline V gene has CDR1 MRHNA and CDR2 SNTAGT. The CDR3 loop reads CASSPKTYEQYF. For the CDR3, the DNA is TGTGCCAGCAGTCCAAAGACCTACGAGCAGTACTTC.

The chain employs TRBV11-3 and TRBJ2-3; the match to TRBD1 covers 7 bases. CDR3 size: 14 residues. The germline V gene encodes CDR1 SGHNT and CDR2 YENEEA. Trimming cost V 4 bases and J 2 bases; bases outside gene matches: 3. The CDR3 reads CASSSGQSTDTQYF. As DNA, the CDR3 is TGTGCCAGCAGCTCGGGACAGTCCACAGATACGCAGTATTTT.

V usage is TRBV5-6 and J usage is TRBJ1-1; D is perhaps TRBD1 (6 bases). CDR3 length: 13 residues. V lost 2 bases and J lost 1, with 6 bases in between. The germline V gene has CDR1 SGHDT and CDR2 YYEEEE. Here the CDR3 reads CASSLQGNTEAFF. Here the CDR3 DNA reads TGTGCCAGCAGCTTACAGGGGAACACTGAAGCTTTCTTT. Full variable domain (missing parts from reference TRBV5-6 and TRBJ1-1): DAGVTQSPTHLIKTRGQQVTLRCSPKSGHDTVSWYQQALGQGPQFIFQYYEEEERQRGNFPDRFSGHQFPNYSSELNVNALLLGDSALYLCASSLQGNTEAFFGQGTRLTVV.